This entry features one T cell receptor beta chain sequence. The antigen is unknown. Measured with immunoSEQ multiplex PCR; TCRdb has only the in-frame clones, and not every one. The sample records roughly 92,000 clones, more than 65% being singletons. This sample is part of a study of Ad26.COV2.S vaccination and SARS-CoV-2 variants. Study-wide findings and caveats: Placebo recipients and vaccine recipients were similar in non-spike TCR breadth.

The CDR3 sequence is 15 residues long. Germline V gives CDR1 MDHEN, CDR2 SYDVKM. V was clipped by 4 bases and J by 6 bases, with 19 bases between them. This material consisted of peripheral blood, taken after recovery from COVID-19. V and J are TRBV28 and TRBJ2-7, with D perhaps TRBD1 (7 bases). The source of this sequence is a human donor who had recovered from COVID-19. The CDR3 is CASSSVGRGVSEQYF. The CDR3 DNA reads TGTGCCAGCAGTTCGGTAGGCAGGGGGGTCTCCGAGCAGTACTTC. The entire variable domain, with the rest obtained from reference TRBV28 and TRBJ2-7, is as follows: DVKVTQSSRYLVKRTGEKVFLECVQDMDHENMFWYRQDPGLGLRLIYFSYDVKMKEKGDIPEGYSVSREKKERFSLILESASTNQTSMYLCASSSVGRGVSEQYFGPGTRLTVT.